These 26 T cell receptor beta chains were sequenced from one sample in a study of blood T cell repertoires in COVID-19. The repertoire was sequenced with immunoSEQ multiplex PCR; TCRdb's copy has only in-frame clones and lacks some. The sample has 150,000 to 250,000 clones; around 81% are singletons. The sequenced sample consisted of PBMCs or T cells enriched from blood (not recorded which). The receptors were sampled from a man in his forties or fifties who had recovered from COVID-19.

This sequence joins TRBV19 and TRBJ1-5; 7 bases map to TRBD1. Germline lookup yields CDR1 LNHDA and CDR2 SQIVND (reference sequence). The CDR3 contains 15 residues. The junction had 11 bases not matched to a gene; V was cut back by 8 bases and J by 4 bases. In DNA form, the CDR3 reads TGTGCCAGTCGAGCAGACAGGGCTGTGAATCAGCCCCAGCATTTT. This encodes CASRADRAVNQPQHF.

The chain combines TRBV19 with TRBJ1-5, with 8 bases aligning to TRBD1. In germline, CDR1 is LNHDA, CDR2 SQIVND (reference sequence). V gave up 8 bases and J gave up 7 bases; unmatched junction bases: 10. The CDR3 runs 14 residues. The CDR3 coding sequence is TGTGCCAGTCGTTGGGCAGGGGGCCGGCAGCCCCAGCATTTT. Residues: CASRWAGGRQPQHF.

The CDR3 coding sequence is TGTGCCAGCGGCGCTCTAGAGGCCGGGGAGACCCAGTACTTC. Translation: CASGALEAGETQYF. The J gene is TRBJ2-5, the V gene TRBV27; D not resolved. The V and J ends lost 8 bases and 5 bases respectively, with 18 bases between them. CDR1 is MNHEY, CDR2 SMNVEV, per germline (reference sequence). This CDR3 contains 14 residues.

The chain carries TRBV13 and TRBJ2-2; no firm D call. CDR1 is PRHDT, CDR2 FYEKMQ, per germline (reference sequence). Deletions cut 2 bases from V and 3 bases from J, with 4 bases between. The CDR3 sequence is 13 residues long. Here the CDR3 DNA reads TGTGCCAGCAGCTTACCGGACACCGGGGAGCTGTTTTTT. Translation: CASSLPDTGELFF.

The chain carries TRBV6-5 and TRBJ1-1; D unclear. CDR1 and CDR2 from the germline V gene are MNHEY and SVGAGI. The CDR3 has 16 residues. Trimming took 0 bases from V and 1 from J, leaving 12 bases between them. CDR3 in DNA: TGTGCCAGCAGTTACTCGCCTCGGTCAGGGAACACTGAAGCTTTCTTT. This sequence encodes CASSYSPRSGNTEAFF.

The chain recombines TRBV10-3 with TRBJ1-2, with 8 nucleotides matching TRBD1. Losses at the gene ends were 0 bases for V and 7 bases for J; bases not matched to a gene: 7. The CDR3 spans 15 residues. Germline V gives CDR1 ENHRY, CDR2 SYGVKD. Here the CDR3 reads CAISESQGARGGYTF. CDR3 coding DNA: TGTGCCATCAGTGAGTCCCAGGGGGCGCGAGGTGGCTACACCTTC.

The CDR3 sequence is CAWSNSFNQPQHF. The DNA of the CDR3 is TGTGCCTGGAGTAATAGTTTCAATCAGCCCCAGCATTTT. V and J are TRBV30 and TRBJ1-5, with D unresolved. Germline values: CDR1 GTSNPN, CDR2 SVGIG (reference sequence). Trimming took 2 bases from V and 3 from J, leaving 8 bases between them. The CDR3 runs to 13 residues.

This chain links TRBV4-3 with TRBJ2-3; the match to TRBD1 covers 9 bases. Germline-derived CDR1 and CDR2 are LGHNA and YSLEER. The junction had 8 bases not matched to a gene; V was cut back by 5 bases and J by 5 bases. There are 15 residues in the CDR3. In DNA, the CDR3 is TGCGCCAGCAGCTACGGGACAGGGAAGGAAGATACGCAGTATTTT. It yields the protein CASSYGTGKEDTQYF.

DNA for the CDR3: TGTGCCATCAACGGGGGTAGCAATCAGCCCCAGCATTTT. Amino acid sequence: CAINGGSNQPQHF. The chain is built from TRBV10-3 and TRBJ1-5; tentative D call: TRBD1 (5 bases). Trimming cost V 7 bases and J 0 bases, with 7 bases left between them. This CDR3 has 13 residues. The germline CDR1 and CDR2 sequences are ENHRY and SYGVKD.

The chain is built from TRBV30 and TRBJ1-5, with 8 bases lining up with TRBD1. J was trimmed by 2 bases and V by 3 bases; bases with no gene match: 12. The length of the CDR3 is 17 residues. Germline assignment: CDR1 GTSNPN and CDR2 SVGIG (reference sequence). The CDR3 bases are TGTGCCTGGAGATCATCCAGGCAGGACAGGGGCAATCAGCCCCAGCATTTT. Translation gives CAWRSSRQDRGNQPQHF.

This chain uses TRBV19 with TRBJ1-3; the D gene is possibly TRBD1 (5 bases). This CDR3 contains 17 residues. CDR1 and CDR2 from the germline V gene are LNHDA and SQIVND (reference sequence). V lost 7 bases and J lost 0, with 19 bases in between. The CDR3, as DNA: TGTGCCAGTACCCTTACAGGAAGGGCGAGCTCTGGAAACACCATATATTTT. This encodes CASTLTGRASSGNTIYF.

The chain is built from TRBV7-3 and TRBJ2-1; D call uncertain. The CDR3 covers 14 residues. Germline V gene data show CDR1 as SGHTA and CDR2 as FQGTGA. With 0 bases removed from V and 8 bases from J, the gap between germline ends came to 11 bases. The CDR3 spells CASSLTLRSDEQFF. CDR3 coding DNA: TGTGCCAGCAGCTTAACGTTAAGGAGCGATGAGCAGTTCTTC.

The J gene is TRBJ2-1, the V gene TRBV25-1; the match to TRBD2 covers 8 bases. This CDR3 has 15 residues. J was trimmed by 0 bases and V by 5 bases; bases with no gene match: 3. Germline CDR1 reads MGHDK; CDR2 reads SYGVNS. Here the CDR3 DNA reads TGTGCCAGCAGTAGCGGGGGACCCTCCTACAATGAGCAGTTCTTC. Protein sequence: CASSSGGPSYNEQFF.

The chain is built from TRBV19 and TRBJ1-5, with 7 bases lining up with TRBD1. V shed 7 bases, J shed 0 bases, and the junction held 6 bases outside the gene matches. The V gene's germline CDR1 is LNHDA and CDR2 SQIVND (reference sequence). This CDR3 spans 15 amino acids. The CDR3 DNA is TGTGCCAGTACCAGATACAGGGGTAGCAATCAGCCCCAGCATTTT. It is translated as CASTRYRGSNQPQHF. Looking up the rest from reference TRBV19 and TRBJ1-5 gives the full variable domain: DGGITQSPKYLFRKEGQNVTLSCEQNLNHDAMYWYRQDPGQGLRLIYYSQIVNDFQKGDIAEGYSVSREKKESFPLTVTSAQKNPTAFYLCASTRYRGSNQPQHFGDGTRLSIL.

This rearrangement joins TRBV6-5 to TRBJ2-7; the match to TRBD1 covers 8 bases. The CDR3 is 14 amino acids. Germline loops: CDR1 MNHEY, CDR2 SVGAGI. V was pared by 1 base and J by 3 bases, with 2 bases of the junction left unmatched. CDR3 sequence reads: CASSYLDRVYEQYF. The DNA for the CDR3 is TGTGCCAGCAGTTACTTGGACAGGGTCTACGAGCAGTACTTC.

V is TRBV28 and J is TRBJ1-1; perhaps TRBD1 as D (6 bases). Germline CDR1 reads MDHEN; CDR2 reads SYDVKM. The CDR3 totals 16 residues. Trimming removed 6 bases at V and 4 bases at J, with 21 bases between. CDR3 sequence (DNA): TGTGCCAGCAGACCCACAGGGTGGGGAGAGAGCACTGAAGCTTTCTTT. Translated: CASRPTGWGESTEAFF.

CDR3 nucleotides: TGTGCCAGCTCACCACCGAGGCAGGGGGAGCGGGGGAGTTATTCGGATACGCAGTATTTT. Protein product: CASSPPRQGERGSYSDTQYF. The rearrangement uses TRBV18 and TRBJ2-3; a possible D gene is TRBD2 (8 bases). V shed 0 bases and J shed 6 bases, with 28 bases lying between them. The CDR3 runs to 20 residues. Per the germline V gene, CDR1 is KGHSH and CDR2 is LQKENI.

This chain joins TRBV6-2 or TRBV6-3 and TRBJ2-7; 8 nucleotides line up with TRBD2. This CDR3 is 18 amino acids long. Per the germline V gene, CDR1 is MNHEY and CDR2 is SVGEGT. Losses at the gene ends were 2 bases for V and 2 bases for J; bases not matched to a gene: 14. This CDR3 is CASSYDLAAGGAPYEQYF. The DNA for the CDR3 is TGTGCCAGCAGTTACGATTTAGCGGCGGGGGGCGCCCCCTACGAGCAGTACTTC.

The chain is built from TRBV9 and TRBJ1-5; a possible D gene is TRBD1 (5 bases). The CDR3 spans 15 residues. V was pared by 4 bases and J by 5 bases, with 16 bases between. Germline values: CDR1 SGDLS, CDR2 YYNGEE. CDR3 amino acids: CASSPGPGTHQPQHF. The CDR3 DNA follows: TGTGCCAGCAGCCCGGGCCCCGGGACTCATCAGCCCCAGCATTTT. The full variable domain, completed using reference TRBV9 and TRBJ1-5, is DSGVTQTPKHLITATGQRVTLRCSPRSGDLSVYWYQQSLDQGLQFLIQYYNGEERAKGNILERFSAQQFPDLHSELNLSSLELGDSALYFCASSPGPGTHQPQHFGDGTRLSIL.

This chain uses TRBV6-1 with TRBJ2-1; TRBD2 matches 13 bases. CDR3 length: 17 amino acids. Trimming removed 3 bases from V and 5 bases from J; junction bases left unmatched: 7. Looked up from germline, CDR1 is MNHNS and CDR2 is SASEGT. The chain's CDR3 is CASSDFRTSGGHNEQFF. The CDR3 nucleotides are TGTGCCAGCAGTGACTTTCGGACTAGCGGGGGCCACAATGAGCAGTTCTTC.

This clone has a single count. The chain is built from TRBV5-1 and TRBJ2-1; no clear D gene. The CDR3 loop spans 15 amino acids. The germline gives CDR1 SGHRS, CDR2 YFSETQ. V dropped 0 bases and J dropped 5 bases, with 12 bases sitting between them. CDR3: CASSLARVENNEQFF. DNA for the CDR3: TGCGCCAGCAGCTTGGCCCGGGTTGAGAACAATGAGCAGTTCTTC.

As to this clone: This sample includes further DNA sequences coding for the same CDR3. This chain uses TRBV2 with TRBJ1-6; 10 bases agree with TRBD1. Germline V gives CDR1 SNHLY, CDR2 FYNNEI. V gave up 7 bases and J gave up 7 bases; unmatched junction bases: 1. CDR3 size: 13 residues. As DNA, the CDR3 is TGTGCCAGCACGGGACAGGGGAATTCACCCCTCCACTTT. It codes for CASTGQGNSPLHF.

The chain carries TRBV2 and TRBJ2-5, with 7 bases that match TRBD1. Looked up from germline, CDR1 is SNHLY and CDR2 is FYNNEI. CDR3 length equals 15 residues. V shed 1 base, J shed 7 bases, and the junction held 9 bases outside the gene matches. CDR3 in DNA: TGTGCCAGCAGTGAAGTCGACAGGGTCGGTGGGACCCAGTACTTC. Translation: CASSEVDRVGGTQYF.

The J gene is TRBJ2-3, the V gene TRBV5-1, with 8 positions matching TRBD2. J lost 2 bases, V lost 0 bases, and 5 bases had no gene match. The CDR3 is made up of 16 amino acids. Germline V gene sequence: CDR1 SGHRS, CDR2 YFSETQ. CDR3 loop: CASSLGVAGSTDTQYF. The DNA of the CDR3 is TGCGCCAGCAGCTTGGGGGTAGCGGGGTCCACAGATACGCAGTATTTT.

CDR3 sequence reads: CASSPPRVGEQFF. The CDR3 nucleotides are TGTGCCAGCAGCCCCCCGCGGGTGGGAGAGCAGTTCTTC. V and J are TRBV9 and TRBJ2-1; tentatively, D is TRBD2 (5 bases). The ends were cut back, 4 bases at V and 10 bases at J, with 15 bases in the middle. Germline CDR1 is SGDLS and CDR2 is YYNGEE. The CDR3 is made up of 13 amino acids.

The chain carries TRBV2 and TRBJ1-1, with D perhaps matching TRBD1 (5 bases). CDR3 length equals 12 residues. Trimming shortened V by 7 bases and J by 10 bases, and 16 bases separated the two germline ends. Germline values: CDR1 SNHLY, CDR2 FYNNEI. DNA of the CDR3: TGTGCCAGCATGGGGCATCCGCCGGGAGCTTTCTTT. Its translation: CASMGHPPGAFF.